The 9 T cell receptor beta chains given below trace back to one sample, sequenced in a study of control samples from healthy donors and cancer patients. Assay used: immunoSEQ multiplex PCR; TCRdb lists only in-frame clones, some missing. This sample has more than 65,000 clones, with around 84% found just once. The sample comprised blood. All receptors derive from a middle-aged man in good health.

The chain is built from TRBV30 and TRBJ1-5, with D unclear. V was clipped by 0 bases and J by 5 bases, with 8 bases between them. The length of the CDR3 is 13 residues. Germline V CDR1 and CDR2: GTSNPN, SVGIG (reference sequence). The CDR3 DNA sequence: TGTGCCTGGAGTGTGGTGGGAGATCAGCCCCAGCATTTT. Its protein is CAWSVVGDQPQHF.

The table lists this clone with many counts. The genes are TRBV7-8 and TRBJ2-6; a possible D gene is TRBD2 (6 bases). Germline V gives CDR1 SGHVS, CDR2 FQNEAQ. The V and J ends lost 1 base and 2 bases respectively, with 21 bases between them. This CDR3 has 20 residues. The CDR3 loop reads CASSLDPAGNEYTGANVLTF. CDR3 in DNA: TGTGCCAGCAGCTTAGATCCGGCGGGAAATGAGTATACTGGGGCCAACGTCCTGACTTTC.

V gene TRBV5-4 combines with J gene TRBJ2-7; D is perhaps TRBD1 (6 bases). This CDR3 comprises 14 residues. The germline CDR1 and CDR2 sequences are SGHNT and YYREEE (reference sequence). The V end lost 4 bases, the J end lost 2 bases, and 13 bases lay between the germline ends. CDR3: CASSPDRITYEQYF. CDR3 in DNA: TGTGCCAGCAGCCCCGACAGGATCACCTACGAGCAGTACTTC.

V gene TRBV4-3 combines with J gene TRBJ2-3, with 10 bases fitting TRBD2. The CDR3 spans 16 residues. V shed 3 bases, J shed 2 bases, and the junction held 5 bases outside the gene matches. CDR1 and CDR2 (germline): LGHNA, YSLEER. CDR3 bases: TGCGCCAGCAGCCAGACGCTAGCGGGAGACACAGATACGCAGTATTTT. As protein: CASSQTLAGDTDTQYF.

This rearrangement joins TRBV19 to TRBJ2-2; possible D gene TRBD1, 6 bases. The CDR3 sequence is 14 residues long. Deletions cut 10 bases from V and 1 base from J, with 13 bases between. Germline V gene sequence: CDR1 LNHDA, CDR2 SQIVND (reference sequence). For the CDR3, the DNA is TGTGCCACCGCACTGGGACAGAACACCGGGGAGCTGTTTTTT. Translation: CATALGQNTGELFF.

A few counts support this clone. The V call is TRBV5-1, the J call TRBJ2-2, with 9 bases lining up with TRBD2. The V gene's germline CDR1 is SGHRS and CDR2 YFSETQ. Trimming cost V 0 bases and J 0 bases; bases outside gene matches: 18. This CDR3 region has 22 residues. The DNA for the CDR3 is TGCGCCAGCAGCTTGGGGTTGACTAGCGGAGATCCTCGAGTCGCGAACACCGGGGAGCTGTTTTTT. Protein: CASSLGLTSGDPRVANTGELFF. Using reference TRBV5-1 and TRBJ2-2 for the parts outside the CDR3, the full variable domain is KAGVTQTPRYLIKTRGQQVTLSCSPISGHRSVSWYQQTPGQGLQFLFEYFSETQRNKGNFPGRFSGRQFSNSRSEMNVSTLELGDSALYLCASSLGLTSGDPRVANTGELFFGEGSRLTVL.

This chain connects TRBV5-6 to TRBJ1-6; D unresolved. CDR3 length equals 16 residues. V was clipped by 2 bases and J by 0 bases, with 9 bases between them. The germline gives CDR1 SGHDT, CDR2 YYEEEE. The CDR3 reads CASSFWGSSYNSPLHF. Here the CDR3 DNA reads TGTGCCAGCAGCTTCTGGGGAAGCTCCTATAATTCACCCCTCCACTTT. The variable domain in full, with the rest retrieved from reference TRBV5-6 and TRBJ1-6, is DAGVTQSPTHLIKTRGQQVTLRCSPKSGHDTVSWYQQALGQGPQFIFQYYEEEERQRGNFPDRFSGHQFPNYSSELNVNALLLGDSALYLCASSFWGSSYNSPLHFGNGTRLTVT.

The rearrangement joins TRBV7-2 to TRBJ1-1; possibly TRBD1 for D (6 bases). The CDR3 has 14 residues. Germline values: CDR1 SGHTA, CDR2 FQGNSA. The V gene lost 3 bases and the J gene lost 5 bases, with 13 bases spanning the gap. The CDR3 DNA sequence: TGTGCCAGCAGCTTGAGGGGGGGAGTGACTGAAGCTTTCTTT. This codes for CASSLRGGVTEAFF.

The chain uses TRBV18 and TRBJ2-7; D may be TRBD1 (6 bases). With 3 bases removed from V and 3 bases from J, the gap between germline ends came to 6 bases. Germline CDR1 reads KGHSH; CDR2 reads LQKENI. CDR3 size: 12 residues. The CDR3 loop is CASSPGHYEQYF. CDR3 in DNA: TGTGCCAGCTCACCGGGACACTACGAGCAGTACTTC.